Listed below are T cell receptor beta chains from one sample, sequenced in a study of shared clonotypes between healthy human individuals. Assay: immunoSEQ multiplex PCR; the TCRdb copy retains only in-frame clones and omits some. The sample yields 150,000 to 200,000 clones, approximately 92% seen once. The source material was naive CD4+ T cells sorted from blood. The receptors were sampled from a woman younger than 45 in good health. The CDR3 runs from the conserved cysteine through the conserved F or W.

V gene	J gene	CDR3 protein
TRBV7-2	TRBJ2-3	CASSPEGLTQYF
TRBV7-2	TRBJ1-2	CASSLGQGGNYGYTF
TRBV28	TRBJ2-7	CASSSPGGLNEQYF
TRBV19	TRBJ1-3	CASRRSSGNTIYF
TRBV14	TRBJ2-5	CASSPTQETQYF
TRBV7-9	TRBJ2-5	CASNLLGPKETQYF
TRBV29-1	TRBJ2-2	CSVAEVAGGPSTGELFF
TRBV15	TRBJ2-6	CATSRDREAGRLSGANVLTF
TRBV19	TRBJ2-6	CASTPGGTGANVLTF
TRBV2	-	CASSTDTTYEQYF
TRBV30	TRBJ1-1	CAWRDTDRRNTEAFF
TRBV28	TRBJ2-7	CASSLGQNAKQYF
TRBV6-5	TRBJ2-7	CASSYSREQHEQYF
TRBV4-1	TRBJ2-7	CASSRRDQGNRGSYEQYF
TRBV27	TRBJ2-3	CASSFCPGGDTQYF
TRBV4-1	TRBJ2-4	CASSPAPVAKNIQYF
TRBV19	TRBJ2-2	CASIPGLAGGENTGELFF
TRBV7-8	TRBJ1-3	CASSLTLSGNTIYF
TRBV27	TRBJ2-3	CASSLSTVLLPTDTQYF
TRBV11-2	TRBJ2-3	CASSIRLAGSTDTQYF
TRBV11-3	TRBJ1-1	CASSLVEGTEAFF
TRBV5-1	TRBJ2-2	CASSQQIGQNTGELFF
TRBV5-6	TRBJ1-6	CASSLEGGRIGSPLHF
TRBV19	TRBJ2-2	CATAGQGAGDGELFF
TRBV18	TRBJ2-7	CASSLGTEAFYEQYF
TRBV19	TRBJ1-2	CASSTPGQGARFGYGYTF
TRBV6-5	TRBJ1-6	CASSESVLGSPLHF
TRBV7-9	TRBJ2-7	CASGGTAPYEQYF
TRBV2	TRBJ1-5	CASRSGTGGGPQHF
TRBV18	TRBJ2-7	CASSPVVRGEQYF
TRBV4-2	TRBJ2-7	CASSQEFLYEQYF
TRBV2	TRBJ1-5	CASSETGQGYQPQHF
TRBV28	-	CASSLGQAPYEQYF
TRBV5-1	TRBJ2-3	CASSGEGADTQYF
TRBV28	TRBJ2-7	CASRNTGTSVYEQYF
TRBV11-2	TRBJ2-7	CASSVRLVSYEQYF
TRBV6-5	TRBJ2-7	CASSYASGSSYEQYF
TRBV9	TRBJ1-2	CASSISGYRAMTNYGYTF
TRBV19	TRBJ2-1	CASSRSHSGRGPEQFF
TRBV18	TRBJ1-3	CASSLMGQKFSGNTIYF
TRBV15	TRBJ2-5	CATSRGSGISRETQYF
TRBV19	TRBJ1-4	CASSAGRANEKLFF
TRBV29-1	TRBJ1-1	CSVRARLSDTEAFF
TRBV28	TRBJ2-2	CASSWTGPGELFF
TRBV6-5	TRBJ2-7	CASSWGQTTYEQYF
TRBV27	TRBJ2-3	CASSLRDSTDTQYF
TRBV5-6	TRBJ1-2	CASSRPAYNYGYTF